This T cell receptor beta chain was captured in a study of blood T cell repertoires in COVID-19. Overall study context: Researchers got acute and convalescent COVID-19 samples from the United States, Italy and Spain.

This CDR3 is built from 15 residues. Germline lookup yields CDR1 SGHAT and CDR2 FQNNGV. The V and J ends lost 6 bases and 2 bases respectively, with 16 bases between them. The method was immunoSEQ multiplex PCR; TCRdb's version includes in-frame clones alone and lacks a portion of them. The table records roughly 120,000 clones, approximately 90% of them present only once. The specimen sequenced was peripheral blood. This chain joins TRBV11-2 and TRBJ1-2; D perhaps matches TRBD1 (5 bases). This clonotype was obtained from a human donor in a cohort sampled during active COVID-19. The DNA of the CDR3 is TGTGCCAGCAGTCCCGGACCAGGGTCCAACTATGGCTACACCTTC. Protein sequence: CASSPGPGSNYGYTF.